These T cell receptor beta chains were read from a single sample in a study of blood T cells in healthy people across ages. TCRdb re-analysed the 5' RACE reads in MiXCR, keeping a single row per CDR3 protein. The sample shows hundreds of thousands of distinct CDR3 sequences, roughly 48% of them seen only once. What was sequenced was blood. The receptors were gathered from an elderly man in good health. Each CDR3 is given with its conserved first and last residue. The D gene is left open where the match is weak. Part of the rows lack a size; the others show once, few, many or a class for expanded clones.

TRBV6-6	many	TRBD2	TRBJ2-2	CASTLTSGGADTGELFF	TGTGCCAGCACCCTGACTAGCGGGGGGGCCGACACCGGGGAGCTGTTTTTT
TRBV28	NA	TRBD2	TRBJ2-5	CAITPAGLAGVETQYF	TGTGCCATTACCCCTGCGGGGCTAGCGGGAGTAGAGACCCAGTACTTC
TRBV3-1	once	TRBD1	TRBJ1-5	CASSQGAQGVLQPQHF	TGTGCCAGCAGCCAAGGGGCCCAGGGGGTCCTTCAGCCCCAGCATTTT
TRBV6-5	NA	NA	TRBJ2-3	CASSYSSAGRTDTQYF	TGTGCCAGCAGTTACTCGTCTGCGGGGAGGACAGATACGCAGTATTTT
TRBV5-1	few	NA	TRBJ2-5	CASTPVRGQETQYF	TGCGCCAGCACTCCGGTTCGGGGACAAGAGACCCAGTACTTC
TRBV5-1	few	NA	TRBJ2-7	CASSPRDIYEQYF	TGCGCCAGCAGCCCCCGGGACATTTACGAGCAGTACTTC
TRBV2	NA	NA	TRBJ1-1	CASSELGLMNTEAFF	TGTGCCAGCAGTGAACTAGGGTTGATGAACACTGAAGCTTTCTTT
TRBV28	NA	TRBD1	TRBJ1-5	CASEAGGEVGYSNKPQHF	TGTGCCAGCGAGGCAGGGGGCGAGGTTGGATATAGCAATAAGCCCCAGCATTTT
TRBV20-1	NA	NA	TRBJ2-3	CSARETGVPGYTQYF	TGCAGTGCTAGGGAAACGGGGGTACCGGGGTATACGCAGTATTTT
TRBV6-6	many	NA	TRBJ1-2	CASSFPTGGVGYTF	TGTGCCAGCAGTTTTCCGACAGGAGGGGTAGGCTACACCTTC
TRBV9	few	TRBD1	TRBJ2-2	CASSVRDRNTGELFF	TGTGCCAGCAGCGTTAGGGACAGGAACACCGGGGAGCTGTTTTTT
TRBV4-1	NA	NA	TRBJ2-3	CASSQVLAGDGTDTQYF	TGCGCCAGCAGCCAAGTCTTGGCAGGCGATGGGACAGATACGCAGTATTTT
TRBV6-5	NA	NA	TRBJ2-5	CASSAAGPYNEQYF	TGTGCCAGCAGCGCGGCGGGGCCCTACAATGAGCAGTACTTC
TRBV18	NA	NA	TRBJ2-1	CASSPAGSHNEQFF	TGTGCCAGCTCACCGGCGGGCAGCCACAATGAGCAGTTCTTC
TRBV5-1	NA	NA	TRBJ2-3	CASRVGGDTQYF	TGCGCCAGCAGGGTTGGGGGGGATACGCAGTATTTT
TRBV7-9	NA	TRBD2	TRBJ2-7	CSSSITSGTTYEQYF	TGTTCCAGCAGCATAACTAGCGGAACAACCTACGAGCAGTACTTC
TRBV6-2/TRBV6-3	few	NA	TRBJ2-5	CASSYPAGNYLIETQYF	TGTGCCAGCAGTTACCCGGCCGGAAACTATCTCATTGAGACCCAGTACTTC
TRBV27	NA	NA	TRBJ2-7	CASSLSPGPPYEQYF	TGTGCCAGCAGTTTATCTCCGGGGCCGCCCTACGAGCAGTACTTC
TRBV7-3	NA	NA	TRBJ1-6	CASSFGPGAPLHF	TGTGCCAGCAGCTTCGGCCCTGGGGCACCCCTCCACTTT
TRBV2	NA	TRBD1	TRBJ1-3	CASNTGQPWDTIYF	TGTGCCAGCAACACGGGACAGCCCTGGGACACCATATATTTT
TRBV12-3/TRBV12-4	NA	NA	TRBJ1-6	CASSPQYSPLHF	TGTGCCAGCAGCCCCCAGTATTCACCCCTCCACTTT
TRBV4-3	few	TRBD1	TRBJ2-3	CASSPGQGSSSTDTQYF	TGCGCCAGCAGCCCGGGACAGGGGTCCTCTAGCACAGATACGCAGTATTTT
TRBV25-1	NA	NA	TRBJ1-1	CASRDRNTEAFF	TGTGCCAGCAGGGACAGGAACACTGAAGCTTTCTTT
TRBV4-2	NA	NA	TRBJ2-5	CASSQDQAVQETQYF	TGTGCCAGCAGCCAAGATCAAGCGGTCCAAGAGACCCAGTACTTC
TRBV10-3	NA	NA	TRBJ2-7	CATEEAYEQYF	TGTGCCACCGAGGAGGCCTACGAGCAGTACTTC
TRBV14	few	NA	TRBJ1-2	CASSRNRAGGYTF	TGTGCCAGCAGCCGAAACAGGGCGGGTGGCTACACCTTC
TRBV11-2	NA	TRBD2	TRBJ2-1	CASSTSGTSGSPYNEQFF	TGTGCCAGCAGCACAAGCGGTACTAGCGGAAGCCCCTACAATGAGCAGTTCTTC
TRBV9	NA	TRBD1	TRBJ2-3	CASSGGWGRGTTDTQYF	TGTGCCAGCAGCGGCGGCTGGGGCAGGGGGACCACAGATACGCAGTATTTT
TRBV7-2	NA	TRBD1	TRBJ2-7	CASSSRPRGLPYEQYF	TGTGCCAGCAGCTCTCGCCCCAGGGGGCTCCCCTACGAGCAGTACTTC
TRBV12-3/TRBV12-4	NA	NA	TRBJ1-6	CASGPLSSYNSPLHF	TGTGCCAGCGGCCCTTTAAGCTCCTATAATTCACCCCTCCACTTT
TRBV15	NA	NA	TRBJ2-7	CATSFGPEEQYF	TGTGCCACCAGCTTTGGGCCTGAAGAGCAGTACTTC
TRBV29-1	NA	NA	TRBJ2-5	CSVDPGTINGAQYF	TGCAGCGTTGACCCCGGGACCATAAACGGGGCCCAGTACTTC
TRBV6-6	NA	NA	TRBJ1-2	CASSKDGALGYGYTF	TGTGCCAGCAGTAAGGACGGAGCTCTAGGCTATGGCTACACCTTC
TRBV24-1	few	NA	TRBJ2-1	CATRGGGPQFF	TGTGCCACCAGGGGTGGAGGGCCTCAGTTCTTC
TRBV7-2	few	NA	TRBJ1-2	CASSLGASRGYTF	TGTGCCAGCAGCTTAGGAGCCTCGCGTGGCTACACCTTC
TRBV6-5	few	TRBD1	TRBJ2-2	CASSTGGNTGELFF	TGTGCCAGCAGTACAGGGGGAAACACCGGGGAGCTGTTTTTT
TRBV5-1	few	NA	TRBJ2-5	CASSITGFRETQYF	TGCGCCAGCAGCATCACAGGGTTTCGGGAGACCCAGTACTTC